Below, 4 T cell receptor beta chains from the same sample are listed, as sequenced in a study of T cell responses to AZD1222 COVID-19 vaccine. Profiling relied on immunoSEQ multiplex PCR, and the TCRdb table lists in-frame clones only, not all of them. The sample includes 95,000 to 100,000 clones, roughly 86% of them seen just once. Sequencing used peripheral blood, obtained on day 0 of AZD1222 vaccination. The receptors here all came from an adult in good health.

The rearrangement uses TRBV27 and TRBJ2-1; D possibly uses TRBD1 or TRBD2 (6 bases each). The CDR3 runs to 14 residues. V gave up 6 bases and J gave up 8 bases, with 17 bases separating them. CDR1 and CDR2 (germline): MNHEY, SMNVEV (reference sequence). The CDR3, as DNA: TGTGCCAGCAGCCTCTGGGGGGCGCTAGATGAGCAGTTCTTC. Translation gives CASSLWGALDEQFF.

The chain couples TRBV7-3 to TRBJ2-1, with 9 bases aligning to TRBD2. Per germline, CDR1 SGHTA and CDR2 FQGTGA. This CDR3 region has 16 residues. Trimming took 1 base from V and 4 from J; bases not matched to a gene: 5. CDR3 sequence: CASSLSGAGGYNEQFF. In DNA form, the CDR3 reads TGTGCCAGCAGCTTAAGTGGAGCGGGAGGATACAATGAGCAGTTCTTC.

As concerns this clone: One end of the junction does not line up with germline, which may come from a read error. The chain links TRBV6-1 to TRBJ1-5; tentatively, D is TRBD1 (6 bases). The CDR3 covers 15 residues. Germline CDR1 is MNHNS and CDR2 is SASEGT. CDR3 nucleotide sequence: TGTGCCAGCAGTGAATCCAGTGGGGGCAAACAGCCCCAGCATTTT. Translated: CASSESSGGKQPQHF.

The chain carries TRBV6-2 or TRBV6-3 and TRBJ1-5, with D possibly matching TRBD1 (5 bases). Germline assignment: CDR1 MNHEY and CDR2 SVGEGT. Trimming cost V 2 bases and J 5 bases, with 16 bases left between them. This CDR3 comprises 16 residues. In nucleotides, the CDR3 is TGTGCCAGCAGTTACGGGGGAGGGGCAATCGATCAGCCCCAGCATTTT. Its translation is CASSYGGGAIDQPQHF.